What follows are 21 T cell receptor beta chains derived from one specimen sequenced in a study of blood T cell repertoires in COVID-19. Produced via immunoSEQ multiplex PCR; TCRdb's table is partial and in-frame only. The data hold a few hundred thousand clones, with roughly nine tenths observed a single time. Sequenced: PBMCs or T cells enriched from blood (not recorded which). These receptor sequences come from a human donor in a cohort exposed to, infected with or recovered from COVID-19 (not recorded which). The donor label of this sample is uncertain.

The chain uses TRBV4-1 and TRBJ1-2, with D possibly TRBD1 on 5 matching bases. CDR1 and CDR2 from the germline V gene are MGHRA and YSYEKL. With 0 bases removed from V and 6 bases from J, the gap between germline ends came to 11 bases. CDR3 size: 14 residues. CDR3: CASSQDRGTNGYTF. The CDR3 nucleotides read TGCGCCAGCAGCCAAGATAGGGGCACCAATGGCTACACCTTC.

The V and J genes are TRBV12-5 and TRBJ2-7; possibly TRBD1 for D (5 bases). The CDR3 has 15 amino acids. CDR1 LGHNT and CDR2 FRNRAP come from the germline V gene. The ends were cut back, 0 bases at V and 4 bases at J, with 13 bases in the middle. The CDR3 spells CASGLVLGQEYEQYF. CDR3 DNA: TGTGCTAGTGGTTTGGTCCTCGGACAAGAGTACGAGCAGTACTTC.

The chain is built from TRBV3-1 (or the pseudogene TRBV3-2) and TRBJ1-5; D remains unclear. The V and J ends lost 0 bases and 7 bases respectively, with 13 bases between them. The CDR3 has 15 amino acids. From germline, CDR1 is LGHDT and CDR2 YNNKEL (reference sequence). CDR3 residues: CASSQDPRRRQPQHF. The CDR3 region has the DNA TGTGCCAGCAGCCAAGATCCGAGGCGTCGGCAGCCCCAGCATTTT.

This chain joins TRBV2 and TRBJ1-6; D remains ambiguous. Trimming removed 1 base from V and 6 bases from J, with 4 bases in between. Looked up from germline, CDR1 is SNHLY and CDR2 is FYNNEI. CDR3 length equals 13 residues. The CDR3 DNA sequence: TGTGCCAGCAGTGAAGGGCCTAATTCACCCCTCCACTTT. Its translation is CASSEGPNSPLHF.

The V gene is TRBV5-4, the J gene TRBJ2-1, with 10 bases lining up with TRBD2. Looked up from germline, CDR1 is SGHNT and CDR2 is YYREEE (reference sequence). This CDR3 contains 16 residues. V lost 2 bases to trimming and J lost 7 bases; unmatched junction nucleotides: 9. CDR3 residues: CASSLSGGARWNEQFF. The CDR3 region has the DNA TGTGCCAGCAGCTTAAGCGGGGGGGCTCGTTGGAATGAGCAGTTCTTC.

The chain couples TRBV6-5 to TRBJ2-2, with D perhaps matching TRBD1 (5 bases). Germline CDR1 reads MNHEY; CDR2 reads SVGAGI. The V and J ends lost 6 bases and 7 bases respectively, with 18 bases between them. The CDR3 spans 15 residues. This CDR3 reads CASRTFYRSNGELFF. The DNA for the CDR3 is TGTGCCAGCAGGACTTTTTACAGGTCGAACGGGGAGCTGTTTTTT.

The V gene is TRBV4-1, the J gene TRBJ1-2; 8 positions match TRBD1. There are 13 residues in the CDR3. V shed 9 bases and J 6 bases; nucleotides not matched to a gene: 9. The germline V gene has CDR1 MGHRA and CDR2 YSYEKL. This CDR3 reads CASWTGTTDGYTF. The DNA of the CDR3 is TGCGCCAGTTGGACAGGGACTACGGATGGCTACACCTTC.

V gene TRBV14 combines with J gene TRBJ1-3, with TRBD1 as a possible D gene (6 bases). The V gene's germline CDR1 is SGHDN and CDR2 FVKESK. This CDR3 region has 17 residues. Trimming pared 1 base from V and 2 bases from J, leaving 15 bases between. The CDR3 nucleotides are TGTGCCAGCAGCCAAGGACCCAGGGGTATTCCTGGAAACACCATATATTTT. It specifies CASSQGPRGIPGNTIYF.

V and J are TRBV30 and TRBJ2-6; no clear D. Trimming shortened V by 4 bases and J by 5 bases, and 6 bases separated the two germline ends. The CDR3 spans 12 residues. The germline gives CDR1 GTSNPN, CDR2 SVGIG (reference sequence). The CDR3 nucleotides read TGTGCCTGGACACCTAGGGCCAACGTCCTGACTTTC. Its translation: CAWTPRANVLTF.

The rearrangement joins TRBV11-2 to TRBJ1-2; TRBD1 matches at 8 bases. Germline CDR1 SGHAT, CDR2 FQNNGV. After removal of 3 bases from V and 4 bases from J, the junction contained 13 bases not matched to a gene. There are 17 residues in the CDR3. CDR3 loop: CASSLLNSRDRTYGYTF. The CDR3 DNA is TGTGCCAGCAGCTTGCTAAATTCCCGGGACAGGACCTATGGCTACACCTTC.

The CDR3: CAISEPGQGVYTF. In DNA form, the CDR3 reads TGTGCCATCAGTGAGCCGGGACAGGGAGTCTACACCTTC. This chain uses TRBV10-3 with TRBJ1-2; the match to TRBD1 covers 9 bases. V lost 2 bases and J lost 10; bases outside the gene matches: 5. Germline CDR1 and CDR2: ENHRY and SYGVKD. The CDR3 is 13 residues long.

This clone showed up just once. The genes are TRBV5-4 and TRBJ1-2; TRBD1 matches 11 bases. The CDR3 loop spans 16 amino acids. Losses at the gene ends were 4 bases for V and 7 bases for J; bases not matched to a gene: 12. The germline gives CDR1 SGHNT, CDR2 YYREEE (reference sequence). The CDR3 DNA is TGTGCCAGCAGCCCCGGACAGGGGGCTCTCCAGGGTGGCTACACCTTC. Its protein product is CASSPGQGALQGGYTF.

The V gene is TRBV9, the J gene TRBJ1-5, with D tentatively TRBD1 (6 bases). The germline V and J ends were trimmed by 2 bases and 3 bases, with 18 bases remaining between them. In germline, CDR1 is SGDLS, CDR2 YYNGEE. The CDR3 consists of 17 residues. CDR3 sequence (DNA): TGTGCCAGCAGCGTCCTTACAGGGAGATGGGACAATCAGCCCCAGCATTTT. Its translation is CASSVLTGRWDNQPQHF.

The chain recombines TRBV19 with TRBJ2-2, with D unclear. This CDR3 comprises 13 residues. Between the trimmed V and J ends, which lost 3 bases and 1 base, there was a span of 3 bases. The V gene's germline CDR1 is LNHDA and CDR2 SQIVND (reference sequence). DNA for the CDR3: TGTGCCAGTAGTATCTGGAACACCGGGGAGCTGTTTTTT. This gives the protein CASSIWNTGELFF.

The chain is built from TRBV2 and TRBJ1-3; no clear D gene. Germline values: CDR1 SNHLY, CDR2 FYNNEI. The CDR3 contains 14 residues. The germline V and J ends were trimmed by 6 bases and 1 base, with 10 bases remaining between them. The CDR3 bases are TGTGCCAGCAGGACCTCCGGGTCTGGAAACACCATATATTTT. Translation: CASRTSGSGNTIYF. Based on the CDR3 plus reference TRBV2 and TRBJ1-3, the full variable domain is EPEVTQTPSHQVTQMGQEVILRCVPISNHLYFYWYRQILGQKVEFLVSFYNNEISEKSEIFDDQFSVERPDGSNFTLKIRSTKLEDSAMYFCASRTSGSGNTIYFGEGSWLTVV.

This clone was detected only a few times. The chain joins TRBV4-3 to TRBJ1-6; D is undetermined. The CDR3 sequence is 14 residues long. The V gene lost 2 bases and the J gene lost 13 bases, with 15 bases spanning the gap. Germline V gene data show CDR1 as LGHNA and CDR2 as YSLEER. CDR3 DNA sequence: TGCGCCAGCAGCCAAACGCAGCGGGTAACGCCCCTCCACTTT. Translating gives CASSQTQRVTPLHF.

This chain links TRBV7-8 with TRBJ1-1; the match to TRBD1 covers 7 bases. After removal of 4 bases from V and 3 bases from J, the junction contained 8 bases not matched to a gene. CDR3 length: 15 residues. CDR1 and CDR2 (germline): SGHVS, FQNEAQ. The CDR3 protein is CASSSPGTVYTEAFF. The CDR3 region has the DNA TGTGCCAGCAGCTCCCCCGGGACAGTTTACACTGAAGCTTTCTTT.

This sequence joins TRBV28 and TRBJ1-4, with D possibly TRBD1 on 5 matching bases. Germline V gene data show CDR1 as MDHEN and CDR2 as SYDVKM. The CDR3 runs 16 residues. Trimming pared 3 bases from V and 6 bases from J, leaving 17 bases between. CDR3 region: CASSLFVGQGDEKLFF. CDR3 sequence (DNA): TGTGCCAGCAGTTTGTTTGTGGGCCAGGGTGATGAAAAACTGTTTTTT.

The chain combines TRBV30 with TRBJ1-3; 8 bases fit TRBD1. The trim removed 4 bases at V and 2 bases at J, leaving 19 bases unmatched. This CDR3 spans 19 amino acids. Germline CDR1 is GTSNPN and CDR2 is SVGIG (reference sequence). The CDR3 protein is CAWKVPPYSPGGTGNTIYF. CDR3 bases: TGTGCCTGGAAGGTCCCTCCGTATTCCCCAGGGGGCACTGGAAACACCATATATTTT.

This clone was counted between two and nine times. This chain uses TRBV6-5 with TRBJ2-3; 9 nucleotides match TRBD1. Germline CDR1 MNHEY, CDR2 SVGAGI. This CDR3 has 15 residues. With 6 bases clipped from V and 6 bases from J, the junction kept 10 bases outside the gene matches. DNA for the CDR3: TGTGCCAGCAGATCCTCGGGGACAGGGTCCGATACGCAGTATTTT. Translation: CASRSSGTGSDTQYF.

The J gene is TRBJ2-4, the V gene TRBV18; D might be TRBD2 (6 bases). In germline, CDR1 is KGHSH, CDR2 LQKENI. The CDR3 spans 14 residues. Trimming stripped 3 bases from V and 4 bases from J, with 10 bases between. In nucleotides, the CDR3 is TGTGCCAGCTCACCCGGGGGAACTAAAAACATTCAGTACTTC. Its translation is CASSPGGTKNIQYF.